The present T cell receptor beta chain was sequenced within a study of tumor-infiltrating lymphocytes in localized non-small cell lung cancer. About the research overall: Tumor tissue and non-adjacent uninvolved lung came from each patient.

TCRdb's table, derived via immunoSEQ multiplex PCR, lists solely in-frame clones and lacks some. This sample yields 6,500 to 9,000 clones, of which about 64% are seen a single time; 10% to 15% belongs to the top ten. This clone is categorized as large. This TCR derives from a human donor with non-small cell lung cancer. The source material was uninvolved lung tissue not adjacent to the tumor.

DNA of the CDR3: TGTGCCAGCAGCCCCGGGCGTAATGAAAAACTGTTTTTT. Its protein product is CASSPGRNEKLFF. The chain combines TRBV9 with TRBJ1-4; no definite D call. CDR3 length: 13 residues. Germline CDR1 reads SGDLS; CDR2 reads YYNGEE. The V gene lost 4 bases and the J gene lost 4 bases, with 8 bases spanning the gap.